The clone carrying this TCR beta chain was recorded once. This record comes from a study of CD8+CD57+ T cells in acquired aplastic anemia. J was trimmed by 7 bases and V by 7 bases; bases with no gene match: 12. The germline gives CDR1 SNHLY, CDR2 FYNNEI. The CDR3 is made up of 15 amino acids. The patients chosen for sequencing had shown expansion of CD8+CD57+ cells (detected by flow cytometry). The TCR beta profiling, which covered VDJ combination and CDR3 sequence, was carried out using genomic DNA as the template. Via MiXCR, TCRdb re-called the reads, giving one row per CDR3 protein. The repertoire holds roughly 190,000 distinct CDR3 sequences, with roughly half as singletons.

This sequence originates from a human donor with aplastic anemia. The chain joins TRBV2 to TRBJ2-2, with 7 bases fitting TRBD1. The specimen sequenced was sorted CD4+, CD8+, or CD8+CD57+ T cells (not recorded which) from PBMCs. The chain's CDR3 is CASNPLTGLGGELFF. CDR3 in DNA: TGTGCCAGCAACCCTTTGACAGGGCTAGGCGGGGAGCTGTTTTTT.